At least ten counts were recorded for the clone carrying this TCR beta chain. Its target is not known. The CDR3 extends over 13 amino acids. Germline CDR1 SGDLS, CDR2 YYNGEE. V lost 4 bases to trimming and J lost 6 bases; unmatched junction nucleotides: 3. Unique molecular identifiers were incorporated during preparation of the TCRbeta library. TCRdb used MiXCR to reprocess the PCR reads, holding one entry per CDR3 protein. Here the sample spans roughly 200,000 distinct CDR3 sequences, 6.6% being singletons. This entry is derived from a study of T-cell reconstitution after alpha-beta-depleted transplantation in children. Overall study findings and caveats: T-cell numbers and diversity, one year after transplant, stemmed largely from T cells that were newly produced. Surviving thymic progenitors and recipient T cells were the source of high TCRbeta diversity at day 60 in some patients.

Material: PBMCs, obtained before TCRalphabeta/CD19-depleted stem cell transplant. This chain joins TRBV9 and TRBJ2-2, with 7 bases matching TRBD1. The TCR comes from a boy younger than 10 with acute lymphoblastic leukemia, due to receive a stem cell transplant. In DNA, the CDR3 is TGTGCCAGCAGCCCCACAGGGGCCGGGGAGCTGTTTTTT. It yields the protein CASSPTGAGELFF.